The 17 T cell receptor beta chains presented below share a single source sample, sequenced in a study of T cell changes during pregnancy in multiple sclerosis. Repertoires were generated with immunoSEQ multiplex PCR, while TCRdb's copy carries only in-frame clones and drops some. This sample yields roughly 46,000 clones, of which approximately 81% are seen a single time; 0.64% belongs to the top ten. The material was CD4+ T cells from peripheral blood mononuclear cells, obtained before pregnancy. The receptors come from a female donor with multiple sclerosis, enrolled in a pregnancy study.

This chain uses TRBV27 with TRBJ1-3, with 9 bases matching TRBD1. V shed 7 bases and J 1 base; nucleotides not matched to a gene: 5. The CDR3 contains 15 residues. The V gene's germline CDR1 is MNHEY and CDR2 SMNVEV (reference sequence). CDR3 loop: CASTRTGESGNTIYF. In DNA, the CDR3 is TGTGCCAGCACTCGGACAGGGGAGTCTGGAAACACCATATATTTT.

This clone has only a few counts. The chain links TRBV2 to TRBJ2-1, with TRBD2 matching over 8 bases. Germline CDR1 reads SNHLY; CDR2 reads FYNNEI. The junction had 2 bases not matched to a gene; V was cut back by 7 bases and J by 6 bases. This CDR3 is built from 12 residues. The CDR3 DNA is TGTGCCAGCACCAGCGGGGGCAATGAGCAGTTCTTC. Amino acid sequence: CASTSGGNEQFF.

This clone was seen just once. V usage is TRBV18 and J usage is TRBJ1-4; TRBD1 aligns across 10 bases. J gave up 8 bases and V 1 base, and 10 bases lay outside the gene matches. The germline CDR1 and CDR2 sequences are KGHSH and LQKENI. CDR3 length: 17 amino acids. The CDR3: CASSPRALTGGGEKLFF. CDR3 nucleotide sequence: TGTGCCAGCTCACCACGGGCTTTGACAGGGGGCGGCGAAAAACTGTTTTTT. Looking up the rest from reference TRBV18 and TRBJ1-4 gives the full variable domain: NAGVMQNPRHLVRRRGQEARLRCSPMKGHSHVYWYRQLPEEGLKFMVYLQKENIIDESGMPKERFSAEFPKEGPSILRIQQVVRGDSAAYFCASSPRALTGGGEKLFFGSGTQLSVL.

This clone was detected only a few times. This chain links TRBV27 with TRBJ2-2; D gene unclear. Germline lookup yields CDR1 MNHEY and CDR2 SMNVEV (reference sequence). Trimming cost V 3 bases and J 5 bases, with 16 bases left between them. The length of the CDR3 is 16 residues. CDR3 nucleotide sequence: TGTGCCAGCAGTTTCGACTGGTTGAGTGGGACCGGGGAGCTGTTTTTT. It is translated as CASSFDWLSGTGELFF.

Regarding this clone: The CDR3 ends on some other residue instead of the conserved phenylalanine or tryptophan, so this is likely a read error. The DNA is omitted, as the CDR3 cannot be located on it reliably, and the CDR3 follows TCRdb's listing. V usage is TRBV3-2 and J usage is TRBJ2-7; the table's D call, TRBD2, was not checked against the DNA. TRBV3-2 is annotated as a pseudogene. The CDR3 has 8 amino acids, counting both end residues. The CDR3 loop reads CASSSGLR.

This clone has just one count. The chain recombines TRBV5-4 with TRBJ2-1; no clear D. V lost 3 bases to trimming and J lost 4 bases, with 14 bases between them. The CDR3 covers 15 residues. Germline V CDR1 and CDR2: SGHNT, YYREEE (reference sequence). In DNA form, the CDR3 reads TGTGCCAGCAGCTCGCCCTTTGGAGATTACAATGAGCAGTTCTTC. This gives the protein CASSSPFGDYNEQFF.

The chain couples TRBV25-1 to TRBJ1-3; D unresolved. The germline gives CDR1 MGHDK, CDR2 SYGVNS. The CDR3 runs 14 residues. The V end was cut by 8 bases, the J end by 2 bases, with 13 bases between. CDR3 nucleotides: TGTGCCAGCGGAGAGGTTGAAACTGGAAACACCATATATTTT. As protein: CASGEVETGNTIYF.

The chain has TRBV4-1 and TRBJ2-5; 7 bases map to TRBD1. Germline loops: CDR1 MGHRA, CDR2 YSYEKL. CDR3 length: 17 amino acids. The junction had 7 bases not matched to a gene; V was cut back by 0 bases and J by 0 bases. CDR3 bases: TGCGCCAGCAGCCAAGAGACCCCGGGGACAGACCAAGAGACCCAGTACTTC. Translating gives CASSQETPGTDQETQYF.

This clone was counted a few times. The chain recombines TRBV6-5 with TRBJ1-1; 10 bases map to TRBD1. V dropped 6 bases and J dropped 5; count of bases not matched to a gene: 9. Germline CDR1 is MNHEY and CDR2 is SVGAGI. CDR3 length: 15 residues. CDR3 nucleotides: TGTGCCAGCAGGCCCACCGGGACAGGGGAAACTGAAGCTTTCTTT. It yields the protein CASRPTGTGETEAFF.

The chain employs TRBV10-3 and TRBJ2-7, with D tentatively TRBD1 (6 bases). The CDR3 has 15 amino acids. V was clipped by 2 bases and J by 1 base, with 12 bases between them. From germline, CDR1 is ENHRY and CDR2 SYGVKD. The CDR3 sequence is CAISERGTMSYEQYF. CDR3 sequence (DNA): TGTGCCATCAGTGAGAGGGGGACAATGTCCTACGAGCAGTACTTC.

This clone was recorded once. The chain employs TRBV23-1 and TRBJ2-1, with 10 bases identical to TRBD1. TRBV23-1 is an open reading frame, and its role is uncertain. The length of the CDR3 is 16 residues. The ends lost 2 bases at V and 1 base at J; junction bases unmatched: 2. This CDR3 is CASSQPDRGSYNEQFF. DNA of the CDR3: TGCGCCAGCAGTCAACCGGACAGGGGGTCCTACAATGAGCAGTTCTTC.

This chain links TRBV6-5 with TRBJ1-4, with a tentative D call TRBD1 (6 bases). Trimming left V 5 bases short and J 5 bases short, with 15 bases between. This CDR3 has 15 residues. The germline V gene encodes CDR1 MNHEY and CDR2 SVGAGI. CDR3 in amino acids: CASSNTGSPNEKLFF. CDR3 bases: TGTGCCAGCAGTAATACAGGGTCCCCAAATGAAAAACTGTTTTTT.

The V call is TRBV4-2, the J call TRBJ2-1; 7 bases agree with TRBD2. The CDR3 sequence is 19 residues long. Germline V CDR1 and CDR2: LGHNA, YNFKEQ. The trim removed 0 bases at V and 2 bases at J, leaving 13 bases unmatched. CDR3 coding DNA: TGTGCCAGCAGCCAAGAACCCGTTCACGGGGGGAGGACCTACAATGAGCAGTTCTTC. Its translation is CASSQEPVHGGRTYNEQFF.

V and J are TRBV25-1 and TRBJ2-1; TRBD2 might be the D (5 bases). This CDR3 spans 16 amino acids. V lost 2 bases, J lost 0 bases, and 11 bases lay in between. Looked up from germline, CDR1 is MGHDK and CDR2 is SYGVNS. CDR3 sequence (DNA): TGTGCCAGCAGTGAAGTCCTCGGGGTCTCCTACAATGAGCAGTTCTTC. It codes for CASSEVLGVSYNEQFF.

The rearrangement links TRBV7-6 to TRBJ2-5, with a tentative D call TRBD1 (6 bases). Trimming stripped 2 bases from V and 3 bases from J, with 16 bases between. CDR3 length: 16 amino acids. Looked up from germline, CDR1 is SGHVS and CDR2 is FNYEAQ. This CDR3 is CASSLSLGQGKETQYF. The CDR3 nucleotides are TGTGCCAGCAGCTTAAGCTTGGGGCAGGGGAAAGAGACCCAGTACTTC.

This sequence joins TRBV10-2 and TRBJ2-7; 9 bases fit TRBD1. The V gene end was trimmed by 4 bases and the J gene end by 2 bases; junction bases not matched to a gene: 12. This CDR3 has 17 amino acids. Germline values: CDR1 WSHSY, CDR2 SAAADI. CDR3 amino acids: CASSGSEGHRGPYEQYF. The CDR3 DNA reads as TGCGCCAGCAGTGGGTCGGAGGGACACAGGGGGCCCTACGAGCAGTACTTC.

Here the CDR3 reads CASSLTSGSGETQYF. CDR3 DNA: TGCGCCAGCAGTTTGACTAGCGGGAGTGGAGAGACCCAGTACTTC. The chain uses TRBV5-1 and TRBJ2-5; 12 positions agree with TRBD2. CDR3 length: 15 residues. V was clipped by 5 bases and J by 4 bases; unmatched bases: 6. Per germline, CDR1 SGHRS and CDR2 YFSETQ.